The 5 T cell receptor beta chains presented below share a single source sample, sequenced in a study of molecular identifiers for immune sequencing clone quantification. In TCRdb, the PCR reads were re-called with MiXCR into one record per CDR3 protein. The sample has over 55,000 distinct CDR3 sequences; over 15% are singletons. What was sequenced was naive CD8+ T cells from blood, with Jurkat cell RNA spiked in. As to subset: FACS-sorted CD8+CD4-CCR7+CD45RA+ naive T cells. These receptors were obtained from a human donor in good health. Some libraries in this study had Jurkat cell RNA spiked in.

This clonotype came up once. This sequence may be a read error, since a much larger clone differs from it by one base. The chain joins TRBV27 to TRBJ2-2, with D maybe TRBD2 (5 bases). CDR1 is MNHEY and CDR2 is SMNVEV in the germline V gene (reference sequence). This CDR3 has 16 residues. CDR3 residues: CASSLGVRTLTGELSF. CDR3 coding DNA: TGTGCCAGCAGTTTAGGAGTCAGGACCCTCACCGGGGAGCTGTCTTTT.

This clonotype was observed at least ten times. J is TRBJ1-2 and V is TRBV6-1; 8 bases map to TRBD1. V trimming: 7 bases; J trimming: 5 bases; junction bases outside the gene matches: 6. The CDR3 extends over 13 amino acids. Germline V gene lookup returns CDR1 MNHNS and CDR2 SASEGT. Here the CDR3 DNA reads TGTGCCAGCACAGGGGGCGCCTATTATGGCTACACCTTC. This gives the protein CASTGGAYYGYTF.

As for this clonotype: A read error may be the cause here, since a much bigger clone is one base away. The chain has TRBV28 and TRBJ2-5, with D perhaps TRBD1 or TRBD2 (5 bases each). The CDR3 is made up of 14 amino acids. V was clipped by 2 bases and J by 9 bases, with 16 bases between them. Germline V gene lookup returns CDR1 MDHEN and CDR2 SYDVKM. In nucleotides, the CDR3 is TGTGCCAGCAGTTTACGAGGGCCAGTCAGGGCCCAGTACTTC. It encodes CASSLRGPVRAQYF.

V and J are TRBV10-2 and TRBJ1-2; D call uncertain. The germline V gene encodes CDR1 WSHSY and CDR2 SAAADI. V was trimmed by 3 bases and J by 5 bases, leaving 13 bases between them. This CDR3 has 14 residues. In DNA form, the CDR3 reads TGCGCCAGCAGTGAAGATTCAGTTGTATATGGCTACACCTTC. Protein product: CASSEDSVVYGYTF.

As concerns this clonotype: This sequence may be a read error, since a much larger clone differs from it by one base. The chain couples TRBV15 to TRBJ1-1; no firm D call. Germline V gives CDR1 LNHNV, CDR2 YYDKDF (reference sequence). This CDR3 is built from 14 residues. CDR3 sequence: CANSPTRGVSEAFF. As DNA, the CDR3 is TGTGCCAACAGCCCTACACGCGGGGTCTCTGAAGCTTTCTTT.